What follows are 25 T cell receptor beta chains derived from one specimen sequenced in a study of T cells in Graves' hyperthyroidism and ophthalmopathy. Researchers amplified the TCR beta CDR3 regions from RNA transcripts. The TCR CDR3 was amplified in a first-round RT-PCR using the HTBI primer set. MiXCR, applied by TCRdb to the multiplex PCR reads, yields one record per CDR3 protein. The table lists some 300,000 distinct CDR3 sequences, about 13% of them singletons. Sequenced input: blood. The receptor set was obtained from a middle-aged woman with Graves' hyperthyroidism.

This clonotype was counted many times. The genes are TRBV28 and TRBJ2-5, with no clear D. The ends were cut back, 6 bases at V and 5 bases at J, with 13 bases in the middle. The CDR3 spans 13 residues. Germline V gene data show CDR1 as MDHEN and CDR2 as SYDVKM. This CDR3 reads CASRHYPAETQYF. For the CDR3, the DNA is TGTGCCAGCAGGCATTACCCCGCGGAGACCCAGTACTTC.

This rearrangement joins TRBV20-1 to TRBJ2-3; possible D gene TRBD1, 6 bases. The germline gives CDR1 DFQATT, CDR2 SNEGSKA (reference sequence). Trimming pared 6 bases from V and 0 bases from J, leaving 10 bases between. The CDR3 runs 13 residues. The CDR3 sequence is CSAVGQSTDTQYF. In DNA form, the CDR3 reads TGCAGTGCCGTCGGACAGAGCACAGATACGCAGTATTTT.

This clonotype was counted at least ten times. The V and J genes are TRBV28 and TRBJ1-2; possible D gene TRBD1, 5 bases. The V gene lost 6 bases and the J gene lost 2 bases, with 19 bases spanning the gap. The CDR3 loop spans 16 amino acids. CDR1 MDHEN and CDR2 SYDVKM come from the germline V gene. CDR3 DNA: TGTGCCAGCAGACCAGCCGGGACGGGCCTGAACTATGGCTACACCTTC. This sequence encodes CASRPAGTGLNYGYTF.

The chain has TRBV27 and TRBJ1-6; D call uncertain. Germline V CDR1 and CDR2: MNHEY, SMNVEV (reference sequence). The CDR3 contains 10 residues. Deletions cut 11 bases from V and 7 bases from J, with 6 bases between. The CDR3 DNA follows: TGTGCCGGACCAAATTCACCCCTCCACTTT. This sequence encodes CAGPNSPLHF.

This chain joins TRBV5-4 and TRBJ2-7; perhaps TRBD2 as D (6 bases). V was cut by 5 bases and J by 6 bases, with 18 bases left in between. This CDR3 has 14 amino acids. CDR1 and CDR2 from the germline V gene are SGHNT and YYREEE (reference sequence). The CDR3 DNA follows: TGTGCCAGCAGGCCCGAACCCGGGAGCTCCGAGCAGTACTTC. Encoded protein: CASRPEPGSSEQYF.

CDR3 DNA sequence: TGCGCCAGCAGCTTGGCCGGGGGGAAAGAATCACCCCTCCACTTT. Protein product: CASSLAGGKESPLHF. V and J are TRBV5-1 and TRBJ1-6, with D maybe TRBD1 (5 bases). Germline values: CDR1 SGHRS, CDR2 YFSETQ. The CDR3 consists of 15 residues. The V end lost 0 bases, the J end lost 10 bases, and 14 bases lay between the germline ends.

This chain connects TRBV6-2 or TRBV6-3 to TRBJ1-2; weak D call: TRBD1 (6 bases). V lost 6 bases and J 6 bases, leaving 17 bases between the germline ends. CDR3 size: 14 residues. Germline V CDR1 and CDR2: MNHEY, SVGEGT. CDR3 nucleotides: TGTGCCAGCAGCCAGATGAGGGGGGCGCATGGCTACACCTTC. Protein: CASSQMRGAHGYTF.

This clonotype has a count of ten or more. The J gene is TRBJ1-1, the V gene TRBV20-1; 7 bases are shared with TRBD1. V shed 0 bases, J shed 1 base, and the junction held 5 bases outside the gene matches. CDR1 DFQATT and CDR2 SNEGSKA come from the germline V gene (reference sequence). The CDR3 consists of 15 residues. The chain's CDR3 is CSARDSGTANTEAFF. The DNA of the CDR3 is TGCAGTGCTAGAGATTCCGGGACAGCGAACACTGAAGCTTTCTTT.

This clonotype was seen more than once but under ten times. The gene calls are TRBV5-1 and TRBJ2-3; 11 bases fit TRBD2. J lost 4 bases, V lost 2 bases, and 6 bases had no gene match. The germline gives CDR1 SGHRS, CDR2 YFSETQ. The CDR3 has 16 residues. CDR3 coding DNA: TGCGCCAGCAGCTTCTTTCTAGCGGGAGGTGCAGATACGCAGTATTTT. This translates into CASSFFLAGGADTQYF.

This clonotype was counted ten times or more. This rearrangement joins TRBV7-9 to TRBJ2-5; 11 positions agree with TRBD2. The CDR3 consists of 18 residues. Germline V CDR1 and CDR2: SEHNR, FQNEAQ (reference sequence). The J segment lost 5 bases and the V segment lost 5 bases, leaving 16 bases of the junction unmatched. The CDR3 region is CASSPWALASGRPETQYF. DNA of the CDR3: TGTGCCAGCAGCCCATGGGCATTGGCTAGCGGGAGGCCGGAGACCCAGTACTTC.

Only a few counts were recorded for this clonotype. The CDR3 bases are TGTGCCAGCACTTTAGGCCCCACAGGGGGTGTATCACCCCTCCACTTT. Protein sequence: CASTLGPTGGVSPLHF. The chain joins TRBV7-2 to TRBJ1-6; 8 nucleotides match TRBD1. Germline V gene data show CDR1 as SGHTA and CDR2 as FQGNSA. Unmatched junction bases numbered 15, after V lost 7 bases and J lost 10 bases. This CDR3 is built from 16 residues.

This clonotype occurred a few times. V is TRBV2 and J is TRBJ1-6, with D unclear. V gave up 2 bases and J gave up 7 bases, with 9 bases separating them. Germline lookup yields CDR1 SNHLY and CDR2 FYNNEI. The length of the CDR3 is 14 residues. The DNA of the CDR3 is TGTGCCAGCAGTGAATCGTACTACAATTCACCCCTCCACTTT. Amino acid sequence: CASSESYYNSPLHF.

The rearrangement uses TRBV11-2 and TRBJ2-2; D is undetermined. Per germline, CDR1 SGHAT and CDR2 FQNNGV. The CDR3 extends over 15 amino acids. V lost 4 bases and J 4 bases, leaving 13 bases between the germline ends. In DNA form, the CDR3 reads TGTGCCAGCAGCTCCCTGAACTCGATCACCGGGGAGCTGTTTTTT. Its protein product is CASSSLNSITGELFF.

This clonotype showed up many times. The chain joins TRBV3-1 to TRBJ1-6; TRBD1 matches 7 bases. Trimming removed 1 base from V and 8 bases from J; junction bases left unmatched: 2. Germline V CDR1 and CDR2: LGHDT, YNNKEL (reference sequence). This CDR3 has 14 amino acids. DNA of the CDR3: TGTGCCAGCAGCCAAGCAGGGGGTTATTCACCCCTCCACTTT. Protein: CASSQAGGYSPLHF.

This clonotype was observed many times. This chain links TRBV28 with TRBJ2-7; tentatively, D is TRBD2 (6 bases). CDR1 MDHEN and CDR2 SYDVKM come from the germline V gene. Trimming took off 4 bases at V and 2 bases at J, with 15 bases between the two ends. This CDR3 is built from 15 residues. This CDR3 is CASSSWIGGTYEQYF. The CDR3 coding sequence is TGTGCCAGCAGTTCATGGATTGGCGGGACCTACGAGCAGTACTTC. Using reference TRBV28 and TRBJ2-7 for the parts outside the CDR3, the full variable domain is DVKVTQSSRYLVKRTGEKVFLECVQDMDHENMFWYRQDPGLGLRLIYFSYDVKMKEKGDIPEGYSVSREKKERFSLILESASTNQTSMYLCASSSWIGGTYEQYFGPGTRLTVT.

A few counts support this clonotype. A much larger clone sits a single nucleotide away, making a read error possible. The CDR3 bases are TGTGCCAGCAGTGGCGTTGCAGCAGATACGCAGTATTTT. Protein product: CASSGVAADTQYF. The genes are TRBV2 and TRBJ2-3; D unresolved. V shed 4 bases and J shed 4 bases, with 9 bases lying between them. Germline V CDR1 and CDR2: SNHLY, FYNNEI. The CDR3 has 13 amino acids.

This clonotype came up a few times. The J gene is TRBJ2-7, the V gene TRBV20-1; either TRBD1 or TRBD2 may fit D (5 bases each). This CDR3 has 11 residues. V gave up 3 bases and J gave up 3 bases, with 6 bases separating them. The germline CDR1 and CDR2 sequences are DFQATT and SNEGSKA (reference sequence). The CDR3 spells CSASGGYEQYF. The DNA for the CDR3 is TGCAGTGCTAGTGGGGGCTACGAGCAGTACTTC.

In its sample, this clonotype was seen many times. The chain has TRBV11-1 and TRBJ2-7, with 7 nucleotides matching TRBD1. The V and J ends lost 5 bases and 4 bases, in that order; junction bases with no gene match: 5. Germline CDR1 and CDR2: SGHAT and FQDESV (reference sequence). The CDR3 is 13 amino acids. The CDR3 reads CASSPGQDYEQYF. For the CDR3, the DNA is TGTGCCAGCAGCCCCGGACAGGATTACGAGCAGTACTTC.

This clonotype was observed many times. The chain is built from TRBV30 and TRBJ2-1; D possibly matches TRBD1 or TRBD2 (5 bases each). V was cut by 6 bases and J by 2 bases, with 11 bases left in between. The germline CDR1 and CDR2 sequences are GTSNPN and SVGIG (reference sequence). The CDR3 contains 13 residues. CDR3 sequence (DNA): TGTGCCTGCCCCGGGACGCCCTACAATGAGCAGTTCTTC. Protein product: CACPGTPYNEQFF. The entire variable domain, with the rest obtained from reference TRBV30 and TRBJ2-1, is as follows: SQTIHQWPATLVQPVGSPLSLECTVEGTSNPNLYWYRQAAGRGLQLLFYSVGIGQISSEVPQNLSASRPQDRQFILSSKKLLLSDSGFYLCACPGTPYNEQFFGPGTRLTVL.

The CDR3 is CASKTDFTGPQHF. CDR3 sequence (DNA): TGTGCCAGCAAGACAGACTTTACCGGCCCCCAGCATTTT. This chain links TRBV6-2 or TRBV6-3 with TRBJ1-5; D perhaps matches TRBD1 (5 bases). The V gene lost 7 bases and the J gene lost 10 bases, with 17 bases spanning the gap. CDR1 is MNHEY, CDR2 SVGEGT, per germline. The CDR3 has 13 residues.

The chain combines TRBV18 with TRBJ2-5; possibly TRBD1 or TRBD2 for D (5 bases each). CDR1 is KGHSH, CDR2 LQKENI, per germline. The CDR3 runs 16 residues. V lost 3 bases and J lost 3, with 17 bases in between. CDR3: CASSPPSEGLEETQYF. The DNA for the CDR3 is TGTGCCAGCTCACCCCCGTCTGAGGGGTTGGAAGAGACCCAGTACTTC.

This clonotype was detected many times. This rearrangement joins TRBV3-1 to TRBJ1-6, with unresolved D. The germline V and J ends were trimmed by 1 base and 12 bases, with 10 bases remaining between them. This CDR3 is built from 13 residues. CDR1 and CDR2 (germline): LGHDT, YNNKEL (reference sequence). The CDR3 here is CASSQGNSRPLHF. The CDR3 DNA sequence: TGTGCCAGCAGCCAAGGCAACTCTAGACCCCTCCACTTT.

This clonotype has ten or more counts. The DNA of the CDR3 is TGTGCCAGCAGTGATCGGGCCGCGGGCGAGCAGTACTTC. As protein: CASSDRAAGEQYF. This chain joins TRBV6-1 and TRBJ2-7; the D gene is possibly TRBD2 (5 bases). CDR3 size: 13 residues. V was cut by 3 bases and J by 6 bases, with 12 bases left in between. The germline V gene encodes CDR1 MNHNS and CDR2 SASEGT.

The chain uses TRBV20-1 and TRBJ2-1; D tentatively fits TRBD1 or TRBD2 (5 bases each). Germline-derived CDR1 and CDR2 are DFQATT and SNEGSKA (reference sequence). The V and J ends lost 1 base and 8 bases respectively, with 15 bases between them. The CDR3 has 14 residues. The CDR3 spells CSARGQPRGDEQFF. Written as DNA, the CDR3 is TGCAGTGCTAGAGGCCAACCCCGGGGCGATGAGCAGTTCTTC.

CDR3: CAAGTGADQPQHF. CDR3 nucleotide sequence: TGTGCCGCCGGGACAGGGGCGGATCAGCCCCAGCATTTT. V and J are TRBV19 and TRBJ1-5; 10 nucleotides match TRBD1. This CDR3 comprises 13 residues. Germline trimming cut 11 bases from V and 5 bases from J; bases unmatched to any gene: 6. The germline gives CDR1 LNHDA, CDR2 SQIVND (reference sequence).